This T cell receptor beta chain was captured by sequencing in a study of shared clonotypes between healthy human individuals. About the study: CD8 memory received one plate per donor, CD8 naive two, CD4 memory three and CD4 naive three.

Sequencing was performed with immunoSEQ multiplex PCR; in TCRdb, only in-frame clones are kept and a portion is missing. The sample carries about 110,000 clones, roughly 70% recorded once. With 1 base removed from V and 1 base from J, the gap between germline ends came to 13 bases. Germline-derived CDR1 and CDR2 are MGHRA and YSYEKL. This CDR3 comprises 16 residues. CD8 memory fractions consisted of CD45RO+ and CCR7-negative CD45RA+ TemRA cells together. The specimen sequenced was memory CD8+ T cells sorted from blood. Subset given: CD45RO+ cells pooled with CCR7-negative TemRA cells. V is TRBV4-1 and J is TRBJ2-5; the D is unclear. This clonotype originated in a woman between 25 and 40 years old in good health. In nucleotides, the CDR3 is TGCGCCAGCAGCCAAGCGCTGCGAGCCGGCCAAGAGACCCAGTACTTC. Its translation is CASSQALRAGQETQYF.